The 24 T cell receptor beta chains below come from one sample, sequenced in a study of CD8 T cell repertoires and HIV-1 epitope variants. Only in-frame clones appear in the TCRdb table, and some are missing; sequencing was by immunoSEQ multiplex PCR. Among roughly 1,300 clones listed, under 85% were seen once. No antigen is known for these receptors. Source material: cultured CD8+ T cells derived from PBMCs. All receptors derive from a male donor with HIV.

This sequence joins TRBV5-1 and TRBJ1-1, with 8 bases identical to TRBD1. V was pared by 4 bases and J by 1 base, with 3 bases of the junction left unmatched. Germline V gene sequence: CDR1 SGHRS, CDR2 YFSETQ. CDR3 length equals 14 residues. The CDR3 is CASSPGTGNTEAFF. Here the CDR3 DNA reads TGCGCCAGCAGCCCGGGGACAGGGAACACTGAAGCTTTCTTT.

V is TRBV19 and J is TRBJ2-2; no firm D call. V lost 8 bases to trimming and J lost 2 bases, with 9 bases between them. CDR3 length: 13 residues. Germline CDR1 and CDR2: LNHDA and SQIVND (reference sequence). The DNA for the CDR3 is TGTGCCAGTCCCCGGTCAAACACCGGGGAGCTGTTTTTT. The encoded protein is CASPRSNTGELFF.

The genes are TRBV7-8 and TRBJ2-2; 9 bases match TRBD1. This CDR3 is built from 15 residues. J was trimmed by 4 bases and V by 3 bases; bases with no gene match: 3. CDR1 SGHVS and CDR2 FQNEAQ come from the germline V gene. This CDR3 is CASSLGTGLTGELFF. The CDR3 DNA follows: TGTGCCAGCAGCTTGGGGACAGGGCTCACCGGGGAGCTGTTTTTT. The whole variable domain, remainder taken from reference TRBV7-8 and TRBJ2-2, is GAGVSQSPRYKVAKRGQDVALRCDPISGHVSLFWYQQALGQGPEFLTYFQNEAQLDKSGLPSDRFFAERPEGSVSTLKIQRTQQEDSAVYLCASSLGTGLTGELFFGEGSRLTVL.

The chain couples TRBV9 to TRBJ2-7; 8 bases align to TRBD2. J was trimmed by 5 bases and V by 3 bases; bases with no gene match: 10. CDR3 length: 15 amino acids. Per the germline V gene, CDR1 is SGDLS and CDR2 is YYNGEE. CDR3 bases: TGTGCCAGCAGCGCTGCCCCGGGAGGGCAACACGAGCAGTACTTC. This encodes CASSAAPGGQHEQYF.

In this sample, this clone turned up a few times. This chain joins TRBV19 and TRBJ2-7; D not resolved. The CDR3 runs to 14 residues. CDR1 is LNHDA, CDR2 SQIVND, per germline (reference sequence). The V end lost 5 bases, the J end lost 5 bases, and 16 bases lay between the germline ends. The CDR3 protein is CASSPSWLEDEQYF. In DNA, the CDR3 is TGTGCCAGTAGTCCGAGCTGGCTGGAAGACGAGCAGTACTTC.

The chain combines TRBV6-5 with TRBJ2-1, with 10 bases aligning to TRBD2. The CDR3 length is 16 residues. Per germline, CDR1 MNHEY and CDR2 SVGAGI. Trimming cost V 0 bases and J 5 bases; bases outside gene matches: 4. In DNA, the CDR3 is TGTGCCAGCAGTTACTCGCCTAGCGGGGGACACAATGAGCAGTTCTTC. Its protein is CASSYSPSGGHNEQFF.

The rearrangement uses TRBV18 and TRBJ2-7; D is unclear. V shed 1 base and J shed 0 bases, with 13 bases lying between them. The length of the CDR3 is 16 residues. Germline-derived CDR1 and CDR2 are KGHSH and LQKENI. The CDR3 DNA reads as TGTGCCAGCTCACCACGGGAAACCTCCAGCTCCTACGAGCAGTACTTC. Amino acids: CASSPRETSSSYEQYF.

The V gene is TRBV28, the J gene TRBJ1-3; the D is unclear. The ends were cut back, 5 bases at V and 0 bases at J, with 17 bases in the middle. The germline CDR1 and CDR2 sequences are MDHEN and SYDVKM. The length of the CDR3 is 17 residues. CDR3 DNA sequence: TGTGCCAGCAGTCTCACTATAAGGGCAAGCTCTGGAAACACCATATATTTT. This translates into CASSLTIRASSGNTIYF.

The CDR3 DNA is TGTGCCAGCAGTTTATATCCCTCAAACAATCAGCCCCAGCATTTT. This encodes CASSLYPSNNQPQHF. The chain uses TRBV28 and TRBJ1-5; no definite D call. The V and J ends lost 1 base and 3 bases respectively, with 10 bases between them. CDR1 and CDR2 from the germline V gene are MDHEN and SYDVKM. The CDR3 spans 15 residues.

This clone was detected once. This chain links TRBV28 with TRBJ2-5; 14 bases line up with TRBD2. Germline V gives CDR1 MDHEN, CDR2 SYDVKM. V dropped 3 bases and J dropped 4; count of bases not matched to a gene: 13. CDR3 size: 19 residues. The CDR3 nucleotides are TGTGCCAGCAGTTTTAGTCCCGGGACTAGCGGGAGAGGGGGAGAGACCCAGTACTTC. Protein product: CASSFSPGTSGRGGETQYF.

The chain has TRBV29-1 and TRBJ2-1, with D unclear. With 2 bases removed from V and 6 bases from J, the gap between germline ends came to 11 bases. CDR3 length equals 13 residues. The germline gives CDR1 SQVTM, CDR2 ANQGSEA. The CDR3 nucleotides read TGCAGCGTTGAACCGGACCCTGGCAATGAGCAGTTCTTC. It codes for CSVEPDPGNEQFF.

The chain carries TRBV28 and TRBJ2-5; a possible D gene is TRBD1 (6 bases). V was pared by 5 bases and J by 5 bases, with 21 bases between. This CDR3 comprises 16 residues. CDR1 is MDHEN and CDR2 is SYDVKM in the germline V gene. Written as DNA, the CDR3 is TGTGCCAGCAGTCCGACCTTGGGGGCCCGGCGGGAGACCCAGTACTTC. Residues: CASSPTLGARRETQYF.

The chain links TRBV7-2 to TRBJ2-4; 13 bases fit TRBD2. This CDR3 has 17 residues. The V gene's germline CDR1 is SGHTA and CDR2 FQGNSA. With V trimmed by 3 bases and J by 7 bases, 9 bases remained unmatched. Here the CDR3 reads CASSLPGLAGSGNIQYF. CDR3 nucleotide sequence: TGTGCCAGCAGCTTGCCGGGACTAGCGGGATCGGGGAACATTCAGTACTTC.

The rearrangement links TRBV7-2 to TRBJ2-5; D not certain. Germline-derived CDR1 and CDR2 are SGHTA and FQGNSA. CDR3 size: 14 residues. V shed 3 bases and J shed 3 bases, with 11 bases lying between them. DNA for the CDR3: TGTGCCAGCAGCTTCCATCCAAACGAAGAGACCCAGTACTTC. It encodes CASSFHPNEETQYF.

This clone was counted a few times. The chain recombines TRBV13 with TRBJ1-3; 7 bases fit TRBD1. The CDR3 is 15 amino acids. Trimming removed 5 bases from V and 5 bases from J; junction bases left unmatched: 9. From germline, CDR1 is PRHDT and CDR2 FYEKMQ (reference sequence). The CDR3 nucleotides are TGTGCCAGCAGCCCTGACAGGGACGGGCGAAACACCATATATTTT. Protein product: CASSPDRDGRNTIYF.

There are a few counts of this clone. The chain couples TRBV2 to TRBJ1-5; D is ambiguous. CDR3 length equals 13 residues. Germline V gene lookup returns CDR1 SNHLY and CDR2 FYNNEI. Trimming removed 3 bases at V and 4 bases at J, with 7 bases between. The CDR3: CASSERANQPQHF. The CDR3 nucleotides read TGTGCCAGCAGTGAGAGGGCTAATCAGCCCCAGCATTTT.

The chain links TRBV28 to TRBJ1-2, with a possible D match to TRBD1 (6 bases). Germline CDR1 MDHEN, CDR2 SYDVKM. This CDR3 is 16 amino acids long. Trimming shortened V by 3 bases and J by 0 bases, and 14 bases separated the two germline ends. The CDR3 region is CASSFPRTDTNYGYTF. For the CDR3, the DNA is TGTGCCAGCAGTTTCCCACGGACAGACACTAACTATGGCTACACCTTC.

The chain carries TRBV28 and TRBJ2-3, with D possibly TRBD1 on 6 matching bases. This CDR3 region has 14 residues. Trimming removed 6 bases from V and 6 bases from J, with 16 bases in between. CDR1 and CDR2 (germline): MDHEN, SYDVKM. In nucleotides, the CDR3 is TGTGCCAGCAGACCACAGGGACGGAGGGATACGCAGTATTTT. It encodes CASRPQGRRDTQYF.

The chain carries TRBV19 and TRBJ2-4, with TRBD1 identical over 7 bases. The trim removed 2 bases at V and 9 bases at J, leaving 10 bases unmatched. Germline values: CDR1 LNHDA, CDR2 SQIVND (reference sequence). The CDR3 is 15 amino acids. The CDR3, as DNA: TGTGCCAGTAGTATAAGCGACAGGGCGTTGGGCATTCAGTACTTC. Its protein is CASSISDRALGIQYF. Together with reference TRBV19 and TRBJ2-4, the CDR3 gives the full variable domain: DGGITQSPKYLFRKEGQNVTLSCEQNLNHDAMYWYRQDPGQGLRLIYYSQIVNDFQKGDIAEGYSVSREKKESFPLTVTSAQKNPTAFYLCASSISDRALGIQYFGAGTRLSVL.

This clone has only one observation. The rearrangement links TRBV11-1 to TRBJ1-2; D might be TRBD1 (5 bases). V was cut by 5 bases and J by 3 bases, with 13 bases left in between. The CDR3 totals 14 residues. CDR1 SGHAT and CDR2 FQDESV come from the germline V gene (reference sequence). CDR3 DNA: TGTGCCAGCAGCCCTGGGACTTCTGACTATGGCTACACCTTC. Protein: CASSPGTSDYGYTF.

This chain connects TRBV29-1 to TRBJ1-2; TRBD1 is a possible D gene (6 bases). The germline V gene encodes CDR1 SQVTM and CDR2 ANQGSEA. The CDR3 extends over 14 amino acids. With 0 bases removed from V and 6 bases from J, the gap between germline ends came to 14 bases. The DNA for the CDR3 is TGCAGCGTTGAAGATATGGGGGGCGTGGATGGCTACACCTTC. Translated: CSVEDMGGVDGYTF.

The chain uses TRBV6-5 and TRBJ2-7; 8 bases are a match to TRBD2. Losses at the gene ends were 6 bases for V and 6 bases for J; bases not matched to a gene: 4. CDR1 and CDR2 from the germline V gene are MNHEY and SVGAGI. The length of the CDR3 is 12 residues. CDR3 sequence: CASSPGGGEQYF. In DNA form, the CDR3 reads TGTGCCAGCAGCCCGGGGGGGGGCGAGCAGTACTTC.

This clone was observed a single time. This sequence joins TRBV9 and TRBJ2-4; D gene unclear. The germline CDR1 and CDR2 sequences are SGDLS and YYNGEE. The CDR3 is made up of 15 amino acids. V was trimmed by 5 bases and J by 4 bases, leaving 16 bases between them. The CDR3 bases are TGTGCCAGCAGTGCTGCCCCTTTGAGGAAAAACATTCAGTACTTC. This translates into CASSAAPLRKNIQYF.

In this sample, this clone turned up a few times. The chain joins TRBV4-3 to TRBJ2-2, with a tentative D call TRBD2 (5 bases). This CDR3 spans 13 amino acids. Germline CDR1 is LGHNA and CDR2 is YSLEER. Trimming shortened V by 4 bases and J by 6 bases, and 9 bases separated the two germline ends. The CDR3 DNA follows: TGCGCCAGCAGCCTCACCGGGGCCGGGGAGCTGTTTTTT. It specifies CASSLTGAGELFF.